The source of this T cell receptor (beta chain) is a study of human T cells and chemical hapten exposure (dated by TCRdb to the early 2020s). As for the study more broadly: For sensitization, 2% DPC in acetone was applied to a 2 cm by 2 cm area of upper inner arm skin. Throughout the study period of 20 to 25 weeks, patients also received therapeutic DPC doses to the scalp every week. Patch testing was performed on the upper back with Finn chambers containing 0.01% DPC, and the patch tests were scored after 6 days according to International Contact Dermatitis Research Group standards. Alopecia areata with under or over 50% scalp involvement, alopecia totalis and alopecia universalis were represented in the patient cohort, which was mostly female. Libraries were combined into a pool for sequencing, and differences in TCR yield between samples came mainly from small differences in library volumes within the pool. The study tracked peripheral blood TCR repertoire changes in vivo during primary and secondary sensitization to the hapten diphenylcyclopropenone (DPC) in alopecia patients. Blood samples were taken from patients before sensitization (week 0) and at 2, 6 and about 24 weeks after DPC sensitization. Blood for TCR sequencing was provided by twenty-nine alopecia patients at one to four time points (pre-sensitization, 2, 6 and 24 weeks). The study at large found these results: Alopecia, a presumed autoimmune disease, was present in all patients, so the immune response of the patients might differ from that of healthy individuals. Patch test score correlated positively with the number of PT1 expanded TCRs, reaching significance at thresholds 8, 16 and 32 but not at 4. DPC sensitization did not change the number of TCRs with a frequency above 1 in 1000, and there was no evidence of changes in global repertoire structure. Significantly more large CDR3 similarity clusters were formed by expanded TCRs than by pre-sensitization or healthy control sets, consistent with antigen-driven responses. Repeated subsampling changed both the strength of the expansion versus patch-test correlation and the threshold at which the correlation became significant.

Per the publication, the time point label means: patch test 1, 2 weeks after DPC sensitization. The sample's treatment or condition, from its label and the paper: therapeutic diphenylcyclopropenone sensitization with weekly scalp DPC. At every patch-test visit, the blood draw took place before the patch test was put on. Patients were considered eligible if aged 18 to 70, diagnosed with alopecia and deemed suitable for DPC therapy, and patients were excluded if pregnant. Unfractionated whole blood was collected in Tempus Blood RNA tubes, and total RNA was extracted from that blood. Library generation was performed with RACE. TCRdb records NextSeq 500 as the sequencer. During library preparation, unique molecular identifiers were attached to individual cDNA molecules so that TCRs could be counted in a quantitative, reproducible way. From each blood RNA sample, both TCR alpha and TCR beta chains were sequenced. Concerning the study's data processing: The median number of TCRs per sample was approximately 98,000, ranging from roughly 23,224 to 690,600. The Decombinator software suite was used to annotate the V, J and CDR3 of the TCR reads. For PS versus PT1 abundance plots, all samples were subsampled to the same number of TCRs (28,000). TCRs were defined as expanded if absent before sensitization and observed at least eight times at the 2-week time point. TCRdb trimmed the raw reads at Q25, called clones with MiXCR and kept productive beta chains. Rows with one shared CDR3 protein collapse into an entry with the most common genes and DNA. TCRdb, not the original authors, processed these V and J calls. The sample table lists about 80,000 distinct CDR3 sequences, 10% of them with a count of one. The ten largest make up around 1.5% of the sample.

The germline V gene gives CDR1 as SGHRS and CDR2 as YFSETQ. The CDR3 numbers 15 residues from cysteine through phenylalanine. Only CDR3 DNA remains: 45 bases, in frame from the first base. The V end loses 4 bases and the J end loses 2 bases, and a stretch of 16 bases separates them. As concerns this clonotype: Its cognate antigen has yet to be identified. Within one base of it there is no much larger clone, and no base qualities were kept.

This sample comprised whole blood, obtained in connection with sensitization to the hapten diphenylcyclopropenone (DPC). The chain employs TRBV5-1 and TRBJ2-7, with the D assignment possibly TRBD1 or TRBD2, given 7 matching bases for each. The clonotype originates from a woman in her forties or fifties with alopecia areata. Some clones in this sample may be carry-over from other donors' samples. The CDR3 region has the sequence CASSPGGGGPYEQYF. The nucleotide sequence reads TGCGCCAGCAGCCCAGGGGGGGGCGGCCCCTACGAGCAGTACTTC.